This T cell receptor (beta chain) was captured by sequencing in a study of T cell responses to AZD1222 COVID-19 vaccine. Study findings and constraints: There were vaccine-associated CD4 TCRs across spike, dominant at 160-218 and 743-854. Only after the peak T cell response were repertoires sampled.

About this clone itself: Its antigen remains unknown.

TCRdb keeps only in-frame clones here, not all; method: immunoSEQ multiplex PCR. In the table there are over 150,000 clones, around 90% of which are singletons. The material was peripheral blood, obtained on day 0 of AZD1222 vaccination. This TCR derives from an adult in good health.

The CDR3 protein is CASSLNQGLAGVDTQYF. CDR3 DNA sequence: TGTGCCAGCTCGCTGAATCAGGGACTAGCGGGAGTAGATACGCAGTATTTT. V and J are TRBV18 and TRBJ2-3, with TRBD2 matching 14 bases. CDR1 KGHSH and CDR2 LQKENI come from the germline V gene. With 6 bases clipped from V and 5 bases from J, the junction kept 10 bases outside the gene matches. The CDR3 spans 17 residues.